Presented here are 5 T cell receptor beta chains from one specimen sequenced in a study of CD8 T cells in ankylosing spondylitis. Study-wide points: A TCR beta motif made of roughly eight highly homologous variants seemed typical of ankylosing spondylitis blood.

From the 5' RACE reads, TCRdb called clonotypes with MiXCR, one entry per CDR3 protein. The repertoire holds a few hundred thousand distinct CDR3 sequences, with less than 10% as singletons. No antigen has been identified for these receptors. Sequencing was carried out using blood, either unsorted or a sorted T cell fraction (not recorded which). These receptor sequences come from a male donor with ankylosing spondylitis.

The sample holds many counts of this clonotype. J is TRBJ2-7 and V is TRBV7-3; D not resolved. Deletions cut 1 base from V and 4 bases from J, with 8 bases between. The CDR3 extends over 13 amino acids. Germline lookup yields CDR1 SGHTA and CDR2 FQGTGA. CDR3 DNA sequence: TGTGCCAGCAGCTTAAGAAGTGGTTACGAGCAGTACTTC. Protein: CASSLRSGYEQYF. Filled out from reference TRBV7-3 and TRBJ2-7, the complete variable domain reads GAGVSQTPSNKVTEKGKYVELRCDPISGHTALYWYRQSLGQGPEFLIYFQGTGAADDSGLPNDRFFAVRPEGSVSTLKIQRTERGDSAVYLCASSLRSGYEQYFGPGTRLTVT.

The table lists this clonotype with a few counts. The chain joins TRBV7-3 to TRBJ1-1, with D maybe TRBD1 (6 bases). Germline loops: CDR1 SGHTA, CDR2 FQGTGA. This CDR3 is 13 amino acids long. Trimming cost V 5 bases and J 5 bases, with 12 bases left between them. The CDR3 sequence: CASSQQGSTEAFF. DNA of the CDR3: TGTGCCAGCAGCCAACAGGGATCTACTGAAGCTTTCTTT.

This clonotype was counted a few times. V and J are TRBV7-3 and TRBJ2-2; the D is unclear. The V end was cut by 5 bases, the J end by 6 bases, with 10 bases between. Germline V lookup: CDR1 SGHTA, CDR2 FQGTGA. The CDR3 spans 13 residues. The DNA for the CDR3 is TGTGCCAGCAGCCCCTGGGAATCCGGGGAGCTGTTTTTT. It encodes CASSPWESGELFF.

The rearrangement links TRBV29-1 to TRBJ2-3; 9 nucleotides match TRBD2. The CDR3 is made up of 14 amino acids. V was clipped by 3 bases and J by 2 bases; unmatched bases: 3. Germline loops: CDR1 SQVTM, CDR2 ANQGSEA. CDR3 coding DNA: TGCAGCGTTGACAGCGGGAGGAACACAGATACGCAGTATTTT. Its translation: CSVDSGRNTDTQYF.

This clonotype occurred many times. The V and J genes are TRBV15 and TRBJ1-2, with TRBD1 identical over 11 bases. V shed 0 bases, J shed 2 bases, and the junction held 8 bases outside the gene matches. Germline V gives CDR1 LNHNV, CDR2 YYDKDF (reference sequence). The CDR3 sequence is 18 residues long. As DNA, the CDR3 is TGTGCCACCAGCAGAGATCCCGGGACAGGGGGACTAAACTATGGCTACACCTTC. Protein product: CATSRDPGTGGLNYGYTF.